The present T cell receptor beta chain was sequenced within a study of cytomegalovirus exposure and HLA in healthy donors. V lost 5 bases to trimming and J lost 8 bases; unmatched junction nucleotides: 7. The CDR3 is made up of 15 amino acids. Per the germline V gene, CDR1 is LGHNA and CDR2 is YSLEER. Generated by immunoSEQ multiplex PCR, the TCRdb table keeps only in-frame clones and is missing some. The sample holds some 170,000 clones, around nine tenths seen once. The chain carries TRBV4-3 and TRBJ2-1, with 12 bases fitting TRBD1. Input material: PBMCs. The receptor's source is a man aged 18 to 29 in good health and CMV-seropositive. The CDR3 DNA reads TGCGCCAGCAGCTCCGGGACAGGGGGCTTCCATGAGCAGTTCTTC. This translates into CASSSGTGGFHEQFF.